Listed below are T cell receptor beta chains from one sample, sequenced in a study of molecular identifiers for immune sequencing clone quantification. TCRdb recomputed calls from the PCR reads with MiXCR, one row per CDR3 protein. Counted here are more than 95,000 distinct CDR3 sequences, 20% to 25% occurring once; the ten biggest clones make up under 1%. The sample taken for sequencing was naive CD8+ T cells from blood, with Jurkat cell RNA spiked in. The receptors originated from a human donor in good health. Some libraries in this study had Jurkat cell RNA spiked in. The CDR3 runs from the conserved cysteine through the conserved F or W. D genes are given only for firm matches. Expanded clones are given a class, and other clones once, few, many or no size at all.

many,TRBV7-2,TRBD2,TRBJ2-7,TGTGTCAGCAGCTGGACTAGCGGGAGCTACGAGCAGTACTTC,CVSSWTSGSYEQYF
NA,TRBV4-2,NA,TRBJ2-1,TGTGCCAGCAGCCAAGGGAAGGGGGGGTCCTACAATGAGCAGTTCTTC,CASSQGKGGSYNEQFF
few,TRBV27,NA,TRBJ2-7,TGTGCCAGCAGTTTATACCCCCAAGTCTTTCAAGCCTACGAGCAGTACTTC,CASSLYPQVFQAYEQYF
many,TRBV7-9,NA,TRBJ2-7,TGTGCCAGCAGCTTAGATGGAAGGCATTACGAGCAGTACTTC,CASSLDGRHYEQYF
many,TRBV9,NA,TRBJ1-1,TGTGCCAGCAGCGTAGGTGGGGTTTCCACTGAAGCTTTCTTT,CASSVGGVSTEAFF
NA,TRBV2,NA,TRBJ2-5,TGTGCCACCTTCATCCCACGGGAGGAGACCCAGTACTTC,CATFIPREETQYF
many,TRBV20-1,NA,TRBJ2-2,TGCAGTGCTAGAGATAAGCACGAGAGAATCACCGGGGAGCTGTTTTTT,CSARDKHERITGELFF
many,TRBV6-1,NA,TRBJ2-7,TGTGCCAGCGGCCATACGAGCTCCTACGAGCAGTACTTC,CASGHTSSYEQYF
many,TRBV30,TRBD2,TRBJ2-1,TGTGCCTGGGAAGGACTAGCGGGGGATGAGCAGTTCTTC,CAWEGLAGDEQFF
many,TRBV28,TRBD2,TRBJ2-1,TGTGCCAGCAGTTTAGGGCTAGCGGGTGAGCAGTTCTTC,CASSLGLAGEQFF
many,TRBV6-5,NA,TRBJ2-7,TGTGCCAGCAGTACCAGGGACGGGACCTCCTACGAGCAGTACTTC,CASSTRDGTSYEQYF
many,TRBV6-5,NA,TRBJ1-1,TGTGCCAGCAGTCCGGACAGAGTGAACACTGAAGCTTTCTTT,CASSPDRVNTEAFF
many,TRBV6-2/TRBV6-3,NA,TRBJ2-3,TGTGCCAGCAGTTACACATTCCCCGGTACGCAGTATTTT,CASSYTFPGTQYF
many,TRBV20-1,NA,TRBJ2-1,TGCAGTGCCTCTCCCCCCGCGAGGCATGAGCAGTTCTTC,CSASPPARHEQFF
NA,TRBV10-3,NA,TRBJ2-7,TGTGCCATCAGTGAGTTTAACGGCGAGCAGTACTTC,CAISEFNGEQYF
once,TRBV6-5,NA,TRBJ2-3,TGTGTCAGCACGGGAATAGCGTCCGCAGATACGCAGTATTTT,CVSTGIASADTQYF
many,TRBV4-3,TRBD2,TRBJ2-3,TGCGCCAGCAGCCAAGCCCCTCCGACTAGCGGGCGCACAGATACGCAGTATTTT,CASSQAPPTSGRTDTQYF
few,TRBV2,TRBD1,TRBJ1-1,TGTGCCAGCAGCGCGGGACAGGATCCTCCTGAAGCTTTCTTT,CASSAGQDPPEAFF
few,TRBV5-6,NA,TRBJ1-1,TGTGCCAGCAGCTTGGCGGGGACAATGAACACTGAAGCTTTCTTT,CASSLAGTMNTEAFF
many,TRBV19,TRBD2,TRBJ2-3,TGTGCCAGTAGTTACACCGGGACTAGCGGAAGAACAGATACGCAGTATTTT,CASSYTGTSGRTDTQYF
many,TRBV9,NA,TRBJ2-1,TGTGCCAGCAGCGTAGGGGGCAGTGAAAACAATGAGCAGTTCTTC,CASSVGGSENNEQFF
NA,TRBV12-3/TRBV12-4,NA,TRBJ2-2,TGTGCCAGCAGCCCACTTAGGTCCGGGGAGCTGTTTTTT,CASSPLRSGELFF